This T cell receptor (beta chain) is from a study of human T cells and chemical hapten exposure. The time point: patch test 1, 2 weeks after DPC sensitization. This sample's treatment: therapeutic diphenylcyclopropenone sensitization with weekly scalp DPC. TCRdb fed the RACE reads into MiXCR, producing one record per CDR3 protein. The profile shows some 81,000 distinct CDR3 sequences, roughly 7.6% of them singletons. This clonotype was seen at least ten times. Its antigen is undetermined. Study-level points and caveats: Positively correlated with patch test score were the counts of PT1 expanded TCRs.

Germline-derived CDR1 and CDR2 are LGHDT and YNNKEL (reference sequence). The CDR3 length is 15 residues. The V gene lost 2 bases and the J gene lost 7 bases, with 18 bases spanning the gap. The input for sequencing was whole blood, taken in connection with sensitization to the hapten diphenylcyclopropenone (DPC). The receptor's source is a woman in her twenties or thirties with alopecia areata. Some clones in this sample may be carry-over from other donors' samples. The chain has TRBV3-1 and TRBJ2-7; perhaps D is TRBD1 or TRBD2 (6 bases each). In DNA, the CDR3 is TGTGCCAGCAGCCAAAGCGGGTCGACAGGAGGAGAGCAGTACTTC. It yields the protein CASSQSGSTGGEQYF.